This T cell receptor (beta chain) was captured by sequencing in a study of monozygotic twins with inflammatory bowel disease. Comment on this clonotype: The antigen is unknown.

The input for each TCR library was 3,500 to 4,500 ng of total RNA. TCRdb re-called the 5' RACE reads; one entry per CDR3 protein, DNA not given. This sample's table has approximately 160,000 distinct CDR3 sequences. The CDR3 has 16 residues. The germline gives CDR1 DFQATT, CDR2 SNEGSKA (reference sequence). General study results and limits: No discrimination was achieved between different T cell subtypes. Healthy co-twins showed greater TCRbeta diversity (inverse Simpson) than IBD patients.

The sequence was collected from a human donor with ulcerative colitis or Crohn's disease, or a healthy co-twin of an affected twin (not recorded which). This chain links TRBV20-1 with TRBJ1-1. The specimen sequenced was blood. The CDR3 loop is CSASFPGGALNTEAFF.